Below are 11 T cell receptor beta chains sequenced from a single sample in a study of blood T cell repertoires in COVID-19. Generated by immunoSEQ multiplex PCR, the TCRdb table keeps only in-frame clones and is missing some. The sample has roughly 160,000 clones; about four fifths are singletons. The sequenced sample was PBMCs or T cells enriched from blood (not recorded which). These receptor sequences come from a man over 45 who had recovered from COVID-19.

V is TRBV2 and J is TRBJ1-2; possible D gene TRBD1, 6 bases. Trimming cost V 9 bases and J 6 bases, with 17 bases left between them. The CDR3 length is 13 residues. The germline CDR1 and CDR2 sequences are SNHLY and FYNNEI. Written as DNA, the CDR3 is TGTGCCAGTCAGGGGTGGGCAAGAAATGGCTACACCTTC. As protein: CASQGWARNGYTF.

Turning to this clone: At one end, the junction sequence differs from germline, possibly due to a read error. The chain links TRBV7-7 to TRBJ2-7; 8 nucleotides match TRBD2. The V gene's germline CDR1 is SSHAT and CDR2 FNYEAQ (reference sequence). The CDR3 covers 14 residues. Written as DNA, the CDR3 is TGTGCTAGCAGCTTACGGGGGGGGGCCGTCGAGCAGTACTTC. Protein product: CASSLRGGAVEQYF.

This chain uses TRBV10-3 with TRBJ1-5; D possibly corresponds to TRBD1 (5 bases). The CDR3 totals 15 residues. From germline, CDR1 is ENHRY and CDR2 SYGVKD. Trimming stripped 0 bases from V and 4 bases from J, with 10 bases between. CDR3 loop: CAISESPGGNQPQHF. DNA of the CDR3: TGTGCCATCAGTGAGTCCCCCGGGGGGAATCAGCCCCAGCATTTT.

The rearrangement links TRBV10-3 to TRBJ1-6, with TRBD1 matching over 7 bases. Unmatched junction bases numbered 12, after V lost 6 bases and J lost 10 bases. The CDR3 contains 15 residues. Looked up from germline, CDR1 is ENHRY and CDR2 is SYGVKD. CDR3: CAIRGGGPAASPLHF. CDR3 bases: TGTGCCATCAGAGGGGGCGGCCCCGCGGCATCACCCCTCCACTTT.

The chain joins TRBV11-2 to TRBJ2-7, with TRBD1 matching 10 bases. Germline trimming cut 5 bases from V and 5 bases from J; bases unmatched to any gene: 3. The CDR3 totals 13 residues. CDR1 is SGHAT and CDR2 is FQNNGV in the germline V gene. CDR3 sequence (DNA): TGTGCCAGCAGCCGGGACAGGGGAGACGAGCAGTACTTC. Translated, it gives CASSRDRGDEQYF.

This rearrangement joins TRBV10-3 to TRBJ2-1; 10 bases map to TRBD2. Germline V CDR1 and CDR2: ENHRY, SYGVKD. Unmatched junction bases numbered 6, after V lost 8 bases and J lost 11 bases. The CDR3 is made up of 12 amino acids. CDR3 DNA sequence: TGTGCCATCTCCCTAGCGGGGGCTCAGCAGTTCTTC. Protein sequence: CAISLAGAQQFF.

The gene calls are TRBV4-2 and TRBJ2-1; the D gene is possibly TRBD2 (6 bases). Germline assignment: CDR1 LGHNA and CDR2 YNFKEQ. The CDR3 totals 15 residues. The V end was cut by 1 base, the J end by 7 bases, with 14 bases between. CDR3 loop: CASSQVPGDWNEQFF. CDR3 DNA sequence: TGTGCCAGCAGCCAAGTTCCCGGGGACTGGAATGAGCAGTTCTTC.

This chain links TRBV5-3 with TRBJ1-1, with TRBD1 identical over 7 bases. TRBV5-3 is assigned to the ORF class and has an uncertain function. After removal of 0 bases from V and 10 bases from J, the junction contained 3 bases not matched to a gene. The CDR3 runs to 12 residues. In DNA form, the CDR3 reads TGTGCCAGAAGCTTGGACAGGGGAGGAGCTTTCTTT. Translation: CARSLDRGGAFF.

The CDR3 here is CASRSTGETGELFF. CDR3 in DNA: TGTGCCAGCAGGTCGACAGGGGAAACCGGGGAGCTGTTTTTT. V and J are TRBV6-5 and TRBJ2-2; the match to TRBD1 covers 8 bases. V gave up 6 bases and J gave up 5 bases; unmatched junction bases: 5. The germline CDR1 and CDR2 sequences are MNHEY and SVGAGI. This CDR3 spans 14 amino acids.

V gene TRBV14 combines with J gene TRBJ2-1; 9 nucleotides line up with TRBD1. The CDR3 loop spans 16 amino acids. V was pared by 0 bases and J by 7 bases, with 7 bases of the junction left unmatched. Germline V gene lookup returns CDR1 SGHDN and CDR2 FVKESK. This CDR3 is CASSQEPGQGWNEQFF. The CDR3 coding sequence is TGTGCCAGCAGCCAAGAACCGGGACAGGGTTGGAATGAGCAGTTCTTC. Based on the CDR3 plus reference TRBV14 and TRBJ2-1, the full variable domain is EAGVTQFPSHSVIEKGQTVTLRCDPISGHDNLYWYRRVMGKEIKFLLHFVKESKQDESGMPNNRFLAERTGGTYSTLKVQPAELEDSGVYFCASSQEPGQGWNEQFFGPGTRLTVL.

This clone was recorded once. The genes are TRBV30 and TRBJ2-2; 8 positions agree with TRBD2. Losses at the gene ends were 3 bases for V and 5 bases for J; bases not matched to a gene: 8. Germline lookup yields CDR1 GTSNPN and CDR2 SVGIG (reference sequence). This CDR3 is 15 amino acids long. The CDR3 loop reads CAWRARLAPTGELFF. CDR3 DNA: TGTGCCTGGAGGGCCCGACTAGCGCCGACCGGGGAGCTGTTTTTT.